This section outlines one T cell receptor (beta chain) sequence together with its context. Its antigen is unidentified. Some clones are missing from TCRdb's copy, which holds only in-frame ones; the method was immunoSEQ multiplex PCR. The table includes roughly 140,000 clones, roughly 94% detected once. This sample was taken from a study of T cell responses to AZD1222 COVID-19 vaccine. Study at large: Pooling was applied to second doses at about 4 or about 12 weeks.

The V gene lost 0 bases and the J gene lost 4 bases, with 14 bases spanning the gap. Germline CDR1 is SGHTA and CDR2 is FQGNSA. This CDR3 comprises 16 residues. Points from the study as a whole: Once two AZD1222 doses were given, Spike-specific TCR breadth and depth went up. Seropositivity was recorded at baseline in only a handful of AZD1222 recipients.

This sequence originates from an adult in good health. Source: peripheral blood, taken on day 0 of AZD1222 vaccination. The chain carries TRBV7-2 and TRBJ2-3, with a tentative D call TRBD1 (6 bases). Here the CDR3 reads CASSLAYREHADTQYF. The DNA for the CDR3 is TGTGCCAGCAGCTTAGCGTACAGGGAACACGCAGATACGCAGTATTTT.